The sequence of this T cell receptor (beta chain) was determined in a study of cytomegalovirus exposure and HLA in healthy donors. Overall study findings and caveats: Most of the TCR beta V segments (in an earlier analysis) were productive either about 87% or about 30% of the time. Excluded: some indistinguishable V segments such as TRBV6-2 and TRBV6-3. In a later analysis, DRB1 alleles had the most associated TCRs; HLA-C alleles the fewest.

V lost 7 bases, J lost 6 bases, and 21 bases stayed unmatched. The CDR3 has 18 residues. The germline gives CDR1 SNHLY, CDR2 FYNNEI. The PCR used 60 Vbeta and 13 Jbeta primers. Repertoires were generated with immunoSEQ multiplex PCR, while TCRdb's copy carries only in-frame clones and drops some. Of around 65,000 clones detected, roughly 77% appear once; the ten largest clones hold almost 4.5%. A note on this clone: Its antigen is not known.

V is TRBV2 and J is TRBJ2-3; 8 bases align to TRBD2. The sample consisted of PBMCs. The origin of this receptor is a woman in her thirties in good health and CMV-seronegative. The CDR3, as DNA: TGTGCCAGCATTGCCTACGGACTCTCCGGGACTAGGTCCGATACGCAGTATTTT. Amino acids: CASIAYGLSGTRSDTQYF.